The 10 T cell receptor beta chains listed next were all sequenced from one sample in a study of shared clonotypes between healthy human individuals (TCRdb year 2020). Libraries were constructed by the immunoSEQ multiplex PCR assay. What TCRdb holds here is the immuneACCESS table cut down to in-frame rearrangements. Part of the clones is not present; checked against another copy, under half of the missing clones reflect an unresolved V gene, and the others are unexplained. Across this sample there are 2 million to 2.5 million clones, with approximately 94% seen only once. The ten largest account for roughly 0.13% of the sample. The sample comprised naive CD4+ T cells sorted from blood. Sample cell subset or site, as interpreted from the label and publication: CD45RA+ positively selected. Source of these receptors: a man between 18 and 35 years old in good health.

The chain recombines TRBV27 with TRBJ2-1; D possibly corresponds to TRBD2 (5 bases). This CDR3 is built from 11 residues. Germline-derived CDR1 and CDR2 are MNHEY and SMNVEV (reference sequence). V dropped 3 bases and J dropped 8 bases, with 5 bases sitting between them. The CDR3: CASSFSDEQFF. CDR3 coding DNA: TGTGCCAGCAGTTTTAGCGATGAGCAGTTCTTC.

The V call is TRBV10-3, the J call TRBJ2-6; 8 bases map to TRBD1. The CDR3 contains 16 residues. The germline CDR1 and CDR2 sequences are ENHRY and SYGVKD. The junction had 8 bases not matched to a gene; V was cut back by 10 bases and J by 0 bases. The CDR3 sequence is CATRGDRRSGANVLTF. The DNA of the CDR3 is TGTGCCACCAGGGGGGACAGGCGCTCTGGGGCCAACGTCCTGACTTTC.

The chain links TRBV11-3 to TRBJ2-2; 11 nucleotides align to TRBD1. V lost 1 base to trimming and J lost 6 bases; unmatched junction nucleotides: 4. The CDR3 is 16 amino acids. Looked up from germline, CDR1 is SGHNT and CDR2 is YENEEA. This chain's CDR3 is CASSLVGQGAAGELFF. The DNA of the CDR3 is TGTGCCAGCAGCTTAGTCGGACAGGGGGCGGCCGGGGAGCTGTTTTTT.

The chain has TRBV4-2 and TRBJ2-2; possible D gene TRBD2, 5 bases. CDR3 length equals 16 residues. V lost 4 bases and J 2 bases, leaving 14 bases between the germline ends. In germline, CDR1 is LGHNA, CDR2 YNFKEQ. Written as DNA, the CDR3 is TGTGCCAGCAGCCCTTTGGCGGGCCATAACACCGGGGAGCTGTTTTTT. Its protein is CASSPLAGHNTGELFF.

The rearrangement links TRBV5-4 to TRBJ1-3; TRBD1 matches at 8 bases. Trimming at V came to 4 bases and at J to 3 bases, leaving 9 bases not matched to a gene. CDR3 length: 16 residues. Germline V gives CDR1 SGHNT, CDR2 YYREEE (reference sequence). CDR3 region: CASSHQTGVGGNTIYF. DNA of the CDR3: TGTGCCAGCAGCCACCAGACAGGGGTCGGTGGAAACACCATATATTTT. Using reference TRBV5-4 and TRBJ1-3 for the parts outside the CDR3, the full variable domain is ETGVTQSPTHLIKTRGQQVTLRCSSQSGHNTVSWYQQALGQGPQFIFQYYREEENGRGNFPPRFSGLQFPNYSSELNVNALELDDSALYLCASSHQTGVGGNTIYFGEGSWLTVV.

The V and J genes are TRBV27 and TRBJ1-2; D remains unclear. CDR1 MNHEY and CDR2 SMNVEV come from the germline V gene (reference sequence). Trimming shortened V by 8 bases and J by 6 bases, and 1 base separated the two germline ends. This CDR3 contains 8 residues. CDR3 DNA: TGTGCCAGCGATGGCTACACCTTC. Translating it yields CASDGYTF.

The chain carries TRBV2 and TRBJ2-1, with D uncertain. CDR1 SNHLY and CDR2 FYNNEI come from the germline V gene. The CDR3 runs 13 residues. V was clipped by 4 bases and J by 6 bases, with 10 bases between them. The CDR3 is CASSGGLGNEQFF. CDR3 in DNA: TGTGCCAGCAGTGGGGGTTTGGGCAATGAGCAGTTCTTC.

V usage is TRBV6-6 and J usage is TRBJ2-7; D unclear. The CDR3 totals 14 residues. CDR1 MNHNY and CDR2 SVGAGI come from the germline V gene (reference sequence). V lost 0 bases, J lost 2 bases, and 8 bases lay in between. CDR3 residues: CASSYSRQAYEQYF. Written as DNA, the CDR3 is TGTGCCAGCAGTTACTCTAGGCAGGCCTACGAGCAGTACTTC.

The chain combines TRBV5-8 with TRBJ1-5; D gene uncertain. CDR3 length: 13 residues. Germline CDR1 and CDR2: SGHTS and YDEGEE. Trimming took 0 bases from V and 3 from J, leaving 4 bases between them. CDR3 DNA sequence: TGTGCCAGCAGCTTGGGGTTCAATCAGCCCCAGCATTTT. It yields the protein CASSLGFNQPQHF.

The chain combines TRBV5-1 with TRBJ2-7; D is ambiguous. There are 14 residues in the CDR3. The germline V gene encodes CDR1 SGHRS and CDR2 YFSETQ. Deletions cut 4 bases from V and 1 base from J, with 12 bases between. CDR3 sequence reads: CASSDPGESYEQYF. In DNA form, the CDR3 reads TGCGCCAGCAGCGATCCAGGAGAGTCCTACGAGCAGTACTTC.